This TCR beta chain was sequenced in a study of blood T cells in healthy people across ages. This clonotype was counted at least ten times. Per germline, CDR1 DFQATT and CDR2 SNEGSKA (reference sequence). Trimming shortened V by 5 bases and J by 5 bases, and 22 bases separated the two germline ends. The CDR3 is 15 residues long. A second PCR of roughly 6 to 12 cycles used a sample-barcoded 5' primer and a J-beta primer mix. TCRdb reprocessed the 5' RACE reads via MiXCR and lists one record per CDR3 protein. This table holds some 670,000 distinct CDR3 sequences, over 40% found once. The chain couples TRBV20-1 to TRBJ2-7; the D call may be TRBD1 or TRBD2 (5 bases each). The specimen sequenced was blood. The TCR originated in a woman of 80 years or more in good health. The CDR3 loop is CSAPNRGSWGDEQYF. CDR3 nucleotides: TGCAGTGCTCCGAATCGAGGGAGTTGGGGCGACGAGCAGTACTTC.